This T cell receptor beta chain was sequenced in a study of shared clonotypes between healthy human individuals. Whole-study results and caveats: With several donors compared, 4% to 5% of naive CD4 clonotypes were shared. Generation of non-shared clonotypes was less probable than generation of clonotypes shared by all four donors. Incomplete sequencing of sorted subsets was indicated by rarefaction despite large depth.

CD45RA-negative memory and CD45RA+ naive subsets were split from the CD4+ cells. For this clone: Its antigen is still unknown. The sample has other DNA sequences that encode this CDR3 too.

The trim removed 1 base at V and 3 bases at J, leaving 3 bases unmatched. Per the germline V gene, CDR1 is MNHNS and CDR2 is SASEGT. This CDR3 comprises 14 residues. Some clones are missing from TCRdb's copy, which holds only in-frame ones; the method was immunoSEQ multiplex PCR. The sample includes over a million clones, roughly 74% of them seen just once. The sequenced sample consisted of memory CD4+ T cells from PBMCs. Subset meaning: CD45RA-negative fraction. This TCR was recovered from a man between 18 and 29 years old in good health. Some clones in this sample may be carry-over from other donors' samples. The gene calls are TRBV6-1 and TRBJ2-7; 7 nucleotides agree with TRBD1. DNA of the CDR3: TGTGCCAGCAGTGAAGGAGGGACAGTCTACGAGCAGTACTTC. This encodes CASSEGGTVYEQYF.